The TCR beta chain under discussion was sequenced for a study of T cell changes during pregnancy in multiple sclerosis. V lost 6 bases, J lost 2 bases, and 12 bases stayed unmatched. The germline V gene encodes CDR1 MDHEN and CDR2 SYDVKM. The CDR3 covers 16 residues. TCRdb's copy holds only in-frame clones and misses some; the assay was immunoSEQ multiplex PCR. The sample lists under 45,000 clones, 80% to 95% occurring once. This chain links TRBV28 with TRBJ1-1; 7 bases align to TRBD1. The input for sequencing was CD4+ T cells from peripheral blood mononuclear cells, taken in the first trimester of pregnancy. This sequence was found in a female donor with multiple sclerosis, enrolled in a pregnancy study. CDR3 loop: CASSVRGAGGNTEAFF. CDR3 DNA sequence: TGTGCCAGCAGCGTTAGGGGGGCAGGGGGAAACACTGAAGCTTTCTTT. The full variable domain, rest sourced from reference TRBV28 and TRBJ1-1, is DVKVTQSSRYLVKRTGEKVFLECVQDMDHENMFWYRQDPGLGLRLIYFSYDVKMKEKGDIPEGYSVSREKKERFSLILESASTNQTSMYLCASSVRGAGGNTEAFFGQGTRLTVV.